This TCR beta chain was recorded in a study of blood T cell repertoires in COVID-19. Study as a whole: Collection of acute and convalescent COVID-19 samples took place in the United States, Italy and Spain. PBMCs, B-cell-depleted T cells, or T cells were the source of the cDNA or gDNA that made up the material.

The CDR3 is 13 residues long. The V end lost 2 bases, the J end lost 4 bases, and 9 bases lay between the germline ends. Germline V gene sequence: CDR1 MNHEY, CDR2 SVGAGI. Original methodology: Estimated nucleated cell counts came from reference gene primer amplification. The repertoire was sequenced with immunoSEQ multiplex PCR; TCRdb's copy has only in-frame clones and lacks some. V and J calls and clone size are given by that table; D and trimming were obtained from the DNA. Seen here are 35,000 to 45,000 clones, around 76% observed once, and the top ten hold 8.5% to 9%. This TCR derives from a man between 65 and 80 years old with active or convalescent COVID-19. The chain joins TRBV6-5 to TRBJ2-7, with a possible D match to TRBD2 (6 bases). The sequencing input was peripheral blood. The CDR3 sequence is CASSYAGGYEQYF. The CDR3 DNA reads TGTGCCAGCAGTTACGCTGGGGGGTACGAGCAGTACTTC.